This TCR beta chain derives from a study of blood T cell repertoires in COVID-19. Study context: From the United States, Italy and Spain came samples of acute and convalescent COVID-19. PBMCs, B-cell-depleted T cells, or T cells were the source of the cDNA or gDNA that made up the material.

Original handling: Amplifying reference gene primers gave estimates of nucleated cell counts. Produced via immunoSEQ multiplex PCR; TCRdb's table is partial and in-frame only. From that table come the V and J calls and clone size; the DNA was used to work out D and trimming. The table shows 200,000 to 250,000 clones, with around 83% occurring only once. It was during active infection that Seattle patients were enrolled and then longitudinally followed. The sequencing input was peripheral blood. This receptor was obtained from a woman older than 75 with COVID-19, enrolled during active disease.

The CDR3 reads CASGGWGEAFF. CDR3 nucleotides: TGTGCCAGCGGGGGGTGGGGTGAAGCTTTCTTT. The rearrangement uses TRBV27 and TRBJ1-1; tentative D call: TRBD1 (5 bases). Trimming removed 8 bases from V and 7 bases from J, with 11 bases in between. Per germline, CDR1 MNHEY and CDR2 SMNVEV (reference sequence). This CDR3 is built from 11 residues.